One sample yielded the 25 T cell receptor beta chains listed below, sequenced in a study of shared clonotypes between healthy human individuals. Profiling relied on immunoSEQ multiplex PCR, and the TCRdb table lists in-frame clones only, not all of them. Here the sample spans roughly 590,000 clones, roughly 95% being singletons. Selected positively for CCR7 and CD45RO-negative, naive CD8 cells excluded terminally differentiated effector memory CD45RA+ cells. The sample taken for sequencing was naive CD8+ T cells sorted from blood. The receptors derive from a woman younger than 45 in good health.

This chain links TRBV28 with TRBJ2-1; 14 bases are a match to TRBD2. The CDR3 covers 16 residues. CDR1 and CDR2 (germline): MDHEN, SYDVKM. V shed 7 bases and J 9 bases; nucleotides not matched to a gene: 11. The CDR3 sequence: CASTTPGLAGVVEQFF. CDR3 in DNA: TGTGCCAGCACGACACCGGGACTAGCGGGAGTAGTTGAGCAGTTCTTC.

The chain uses TRBV19 and TRBJ2-2, with TRBD1 matching over 7 bases. CDR3 size: 16 residues. In germline, CDR1 is LNHDA, CDR2 SQIVND (reference sequence). Losses at the gene ends were 3 bases for V and 2 bases for J; bases not matched to a gene: 6. In DNA form, the CDR3 reads TGTGCCAGTAGTATGTGGGACAGCCTAAACACCGGGGAGCTGTTTTTT. Translation: CASSMWDSLNTGELFF.

The chain couples TRBV29-1 to TRBJ2-7, with 10 bases that match TRBD2. The CDR3 loop spans 12 amino acids. J gave up 9 bases and V 4 bases, and 6 bases lay outside the gene matches. Germline V CDR1 and CDR2: SQVTM, ANQGSEA. The CDR3 spells CSVGTSGVGQYF. In DNA form, the CDR3 reads TGCAGCGTTGGGACTAGCGGAGTTGGGCAGTACTTC.

As regards this clone: One end of the junction fails to match germline, which may point to a read error. The chain carries TRBV6-1 and TRBJ1-4; D is uncertain. This CDR3 region has 10 residues. The V gene's germline CDR1 is MNHNS and CDR2 SASEGT. The chain's CDR3 is CASTRGPISF. The CDR3 coding sequence is TGTGCCAGCACTCGAGGTCCGATCAGTTTT.

The V gene is TRBV5-1, the J gene TRBJ2-3; D is unresolved. The CDR3 totals 15 residues. Looked up from germline, CDR1 is SGHRS and CDR2 is YFSETQ. V was shortened by 1 base and J by 1 base, with 10 bases between the two germline ends. CDR3 coding DNA: TGCGCCAGCAGCTTGAGGACGGGTGGCACAGATACGCAGTATTTT. Translation gives CASSLRTGGTDTQYF.

J is TRBJ2-3 and V is TRBV28; 7 positions agree with TRBD2. Germline-derived CDR1 and CDR2 are MDHEN and SYDVKM. The CDR3 runs 13 residues. Unmatched junction bases numbered 3, after V lost 5 bases and J lost 4 bases. The CDR3 DNA follows: TGTGCCAGCAGTCCGGGACTACCAGATACGCAGTATTTT. It translates to CASSPGLPDTQYF.

The rearrangement joins TRBV27 to TRBJ2-6; D ambiguous. The V end lost 5 bases, the J end lost 0 bases, and 14 bases lay between the germline ends. This CDR3 is built from 17 residues. Per germline, CDR1 MNHEY and CDR2 SMNVEV (reference sequence). The CDR3 DNA sequence: TGTGCCAGCAGTCCGCGCCCCAGTATCTCTGGGGCCAACGTCCTGACTTTC. As protein: CASSPRPSISGANVLTF.

This clone was picked up a small number of times. This sequence joins TRBV28 and TRBJ1-1; 8 bases fit TRBD1. Trimming cost V 4 bases and J 0 bases; bases outside gene matches: 7. The CDR3 extends over 16 amino acids. From germline, CDR1 is MDHEN and CDR2 SYDVKM. Here the CDR3 DNA reads TGTGCCAGCAGTTCAGCTCGGACAGGGTTGAACACTGAAGCTTTCTTT. This gives the protein CASSSARTGLNTEAFF. Full variable domain (missing parts from reference TRBV28 and TRBJ1-1): DVKVTQSSRYLVKRTGEKVFLECVQDMDHENMFWYRQDPGLGLRLIYFSYDVKMKEKGDIPEGYSVSREKKERFSLILESASTNQTSMYLCASSSARTGLNTEAFFGQGTRLTVV.

The V and J genes are TRBV9 and TRBJ2-7, with TRBD2 matching 10 bases. Germline V gene lookup returns CDR1 SGDLS and CDR2 YYNGEE. The V gene end was trimmed by 4 bases and the J gene end by 7 bases; junction bases not matched to a gene: 14. The CDR3 extends over 16 amino acids. The CDR3 reads CASSPPLAGPREEQYF. The CDR3 bases are TGTGCCAGCAGCCCCCCACTAGCGGGACCCCGGGAGGAGCAGTACTTC.

The CDR3 spells CASSEAGFSYEQYF. DNA for the CDR3: TGTGCCAGCAGTGAAGCGGGATTCTCCTACGAGCAGTACTTC. The chain carries TRBV6-1 and TRBJ2-7; D not resolved. Germline V lookup: CDR1 MNHNS, CDR2 SASEGT. There are 14 residues in the CDR3. V gave up 0 bases and J gave up 0 bases, with 6 bases separating them.

This clone has only one observation. This sequence joins TRBV7-9 and TRBJ2-1; TRBD2 matches at 7 bases. V gave up 2 bases and J gave up 7 bases; unmatched junction bases: 5. The length of the CDR3 is 14 residues. In germline, CDR1 is SEHNR, CDR2 FQNEAQ (reference sequence). The chain's CDR3 is CASSLQGGENEQFF. DNA for the CDR3: TGTGCCAGCAGCTTACAGGGAGGGGAGAATGAGCAGTTCTTC.

This chain connects TRBV10-3 to TRBJ2-7; TRBD1 or TRBD2 may be the D gene (5 bases each). Germline V gene data show CDR1 as ENHRY and CDR2 as SYGVKD. Trimming left V 8 bases short and J 0 bases short, with 11 bases between. The CDR3 spans 13 residues. The CDR3 protein is CAISWGPSYEQYF. The CDR3 bases are TGTGCCATCTCTTGGGGACCCTCCTACGAGCAGTACTTC.

The genes are TRBV7-9 and TRBJ2-3; 7 positions agree with TRBD2. Germline V gene data show CDR1 as SEHNR and CDR2 as FQNEAQ (reference sequence). The CDR3 consists of 15 residues. With V trimmed by 3 bases and J by 4 bases, 7 bases remained unmatched. Written as DNA, the CDR3 is TGTGCCAGCAGCTTCGGCGGGAGTAGCCCAGATACGCAGTATTTT. It yields the protein CASSFGGSSPDTQYF.

This chain uses TRBV6-5 with TRBJ2-7, with 10 bases fitting TRBD1. With V trimmed by 10 bases and J by 7 bases, 7 bases remained unmatched. The CDR3 runs to 12 residues. Germline V gene lookup returns CDR1 MNHEY and CDR2 SVGAGI. CDR3 bases: TGTGCCACTCGACAGGGGGCTGGGGAGCAGTACTTC. Amino acids: CATRQGAGEQYF.

This sequence joins TRBV11-1 and TRBJ2-5; D not certain. This CDR3 has 12 residues. V lost 6 bases to trimming and J lost 5 bases, with 10 bases between them. Germline CDR1 reads SGHAT; CDR2 reads FQDESV (reference sequence). As DNA, the CDR3 is TGTGCCAGCAGGTCGTTTGGGGAGACCCAGTACTTC. This encodes CASRSFGETQYF.

The chain combines TRBV7-3 with TRBJ2-1; no reliable D call. V lost 5 bases and J 0 bases, leaving 14 bases between the germline ends. The V gene's germline CDR1 is SGHTA and CDR2 FQGTGA. The CDR3 has 16 amino acids. The CDR3 sequence: CASSAPSASSYNEQFF. The DNA of the CDR3 is TGTGCCAGCAGCGCCCCAAGCGCTAGCTCCTACAATGAGCAGTTCTTC.

This chain links TRBV5-1 with TRBJ2-1, with D uncertain. Trimming shortened V by 4 bases and J by 0 bases, and 11 bases separated the two germline ends. Germline lookup yields CDR1 SGHRS and CDR2 YFSETQ. The CDR3 contains 15 residues. The CDR3, as DNA: TGCGCCAGCAGCCCCTCCATGAGCTCCTACAATGAGCAGTTCTTC. It yields the protein CASSPSMSSYNEQFF.

V is TRBV5-5 and J is TRBJ2-5; no clear D gene. The CDR3 is made up of 13 amino acids. In germline, CDR1 is SGHKS, CDR2 YYEKEE (reference sequence). The V and J ends lost 3 bases and 9 bases respectively, with 15 bases between them. The CDR3 is CASSSYSKWPQYF. CDR3 in DNA: TGTGCCAGCAGCTCCTACAGCAAGTGGCCCCAGTACTTC.

This chain uses TRBV27 with TRBJ2-1, with 10 bases lining up with TRBD2. CDR1 is MNHEY, CDR2 SMNVEV, per germline (reference sequence). The CDR3 runs to 16 residues. V shed 3 bases, J shed 8 bases, and the junction held 10 bases outside the gene matches. The CDR3 spells CASSFSPSGSGDEQFF. The CDR3 DNA is TGTGCCAGCAGTTTTTCGCCTAGCGGGAGTGGCGATGAGCAGTTCTTC.

The gene calls are TRBV27 and TRBJ2-5; perhaps D is TRBD1 or TRBD2 (6 bases each). TRBJ2-7 explains the end of the DNA better; the J call may be wrong. CDR1 and CDR2 (germline): MNHEY, SMNVEV (reference sequence). The CDR3 sequence is 16 residues long. The CDR3 region is CASKGGGKGLSYEQYF. The DNA for the CDR3 is TGTGCCAGCAAGGGGGGTGGGAAGGGCCTCTCCTACGAGCAGTACTTC.

The gene calls are TRBV9 and TRBJ2-1; TRBD1 might be the D (6 bases). This CDR3 contains 15 residues. V lost 4 bases to trimming and J lost 8 bases, with 19 bases between them. Germline V gene lookup returns CDR1 SGDLS and CDR2 YYNGEE. The CDR3 sequence is CASSLDLNKGDEQFF. In DNA form, the CDR3 reads TGTGCCAGCAGCCTCGACTTGAATAAGGGGGATGAGCAGTTCTTC.

This chain uses TRBV11-2 with TRBJ2-7; the D is unclear. Germline-derived CDR1 and CDR2 are SGHAT and FQNNGV. CDR3 length: 15 amino acids. The germline V and J ends were trimmed by 1 base and 0 bases, with 10 bases remaining between them. CDR3: CASSLGFPSSYEQYF. The CDR3 DNA sequence: TGTGCCAGCAGCTTAGGGTTTCCCTCCTCCTACGAGCAGTACTTC.

V is TRBV9 and J is TRBJ1-1; D is possibly TRBD1 (5 bases). V dropped 2 bases and J dropped 7 bases, with 12 bases sitting between them. The CDR3 spans 13 residues. Germline assignment: CDR1 SGDLS and CDR2 YYNGEE. The CDR3 loop is CASSVGDSFEAFF. In nucleotides, the CDR3 is TGTGCCAGCAGCGTCGGAGACAGTTTTGAAGCTTTCTTT. Drawing the rest from reference TRBV9 and TRBJ1-1, the complete variable domain is DSGVTQTPKHLITATGQRVTLRCSPRSGDLSVYWYQQSLDQGLQFLIQYYNGEERAKGNILERFSAQQFPDLHSELNLSSLELGDSALYFCASSVGDSFEAFFGQGTRLTVV.

The rearrangement uses TRBV11-2 and TRBJ2-1; no clear D. Germline-derived CDR1 and CDR2 are SGHAT and FQNNGV. The CDR3 totals 14 residues. V lost 5 bases to trimming and J lost 7 bases, with 15 bases between them. CDR3 sequence reads: CASSLVGGKNEQFF. As DNA, the CDR3 is TGTGCCAGCAGCCTGGTGGGCGGTAAGAATGAGCAGTTCTTC.

The V call is TRBV30, the J call TRBJ2-7, with 14 bases aligning to TRBD2. V was pared by 8 bases and J by 6 bases, with 9 bases of the junction left unmatched. CDR1 and CDR2 from the germline V gene are GTSNPN and SVGIG (reference sequence). The CDR3 has 14 amino acids. The CDR3 here is CAGTPGLAGVEQYF. The DNA of the CDR3 is TGTGCCGGGACACCGGGACTAGCGGGAGTCGAGCAGTACTTC.